This T cell receptor beta chain was identified in a study of early T cells in non-severe SARS-CoV-2 infection. CDR1 and CDR2 from the germline V gene are ENHRY and SYGVKD. The CDR3 extends over 14 amino acids. V was shortened by 6 bases and J by 0 bases, with 12 bases between the two germline ends. TCRdb itself ran the 5' RACE reads through MiXCR, one entry per CDR3 protein. Altogether some 50,000 distinct CDR3 sequences are present, 5.5% to 6.5% being singletons, with the ten largest covering under 5%. The sample taken for sequencing was whole blood. The chain joins TRBV10-3 to TRBJ2-7; D is uncertain. The source is an adult who was a healthcare worker with PCR-confirmed SARS-CoV-2 infection or an uninfected control (not recorded which). Here the CDR3 reads CAIRVGRNSYEQYF. CDR3 nucleotide sequence: TGTGCCATCAGAGTAGGGCGAAACTCCTACGAGCAGTACTTC.